These 17 T cell receptor beta chains were all obtained from the same sample, sequenced in a study of cytomegalovirus exposure and HLA in healthy donors. Vbeta (60) and Jbeta (13) primers were used in the PCR. Assay: immunoSEQ multiplex PCR; the TCRdb copy retains only in-frame clones and omits some. The repertoire holds under 130,000 clones, with approximately 70% as singletons. The sequenced material came from PBMCs. The source of these receptors is a man in his forties or fifties in good health and CMV-seropositive.

This sequence joins TRBV18 and TRBJ1-2, with 7 positions matching TRBD1. This CDR3 has 15 amino acids. Per germline, CDR1 KGHSH and CDR2 LQKENI. V shed 5 bases and J 4 bases; nucleotides not matched to a gene: 10. CDR3 protein: CASSEGQVGGYGYTF. Here the CDR3 DNA reads TGTGCCAGCTCAGAAGGACAGGTGGGCGGCTATGGCTACACCTTC.

The chain employs TRBV7-9 and TRBJ1-4; no definite D call. Looked up from germline, CDR1 is SEHNR and CDR2 is FQNEAQ (reference sequence). The germline V and J ends were trimmed by 4 bases and 7 bases, with 25 bases remaining between them. The CDR3 has 18 amino acids. The CDR3 sequence is CASSWPEDDGRFGEKLFF. The CDR3 DNA is TGTGCCAGCAGCTGGCCGGAGGACGATGGCAGGTTTGGTGAAAAACTGTTTTTT.

This clone has only a few counts. This sequence joins TRBV9 and TRBJ2-1, with D unclear. CDR3 size: 14 residues. The V end was cut by 0 bases, the J end by 4 bases, with 8 bases between. Germline lookup yields CDR1 SGDLS and CDR2 YYNGEE. CDR3 amino acids: CASSVGDRYNEQFF. CDR3 coding DNA: TGTGCCAGCAGCGTAGGTGATAGATACAATGAGCAGTTCTTC. Variable domain in full (rest from reference TRBV9 and TRBJ2-1): DSGVTQTPKHLITATGQRVTLRCSPRSGDLSVYWYQQSLDQGLQFLIQYYNGEERAKGNILERFSAQQFPDLHSELNLSSLELGDSALYFCASSVGDRYNEQFFGPGTRLTVL.

The chain is built from TRBV4-2 and TRBJ2-1; the match to TRBD1 covers 7 bases. J lost 5 bases, V lost 3 bases, and 4 bases had no gene match. The CDR3 has 14 amino acids. CDR1 and CDR2 from the germline V gene are LGHNA and YNFKEQ. CDR3 bases: TGTGCCAGCAGCCAGGGACAGTTAAACAATGAGCAGTTCTTC. Translation: CASSQGQLNNEQFF.

The V and J genes are TRBV9 and TRBJ2-1; 8 positions match TRBD2. CDR1 and CDR2 (germline): SGDLS, YYNGEE. The V and J ends lost 3 bases and 13 bases, in that order; junction bases with no gene match: 9. This CDR3 is 13 amino acids long. CDR3 residues: CASSGHLAGIQFF. The DNA of the CDR3 is TGTGCCAGCAGCGGGCATCTAGCGGGCATACAGTTCTTC.

The V call is TRBV5-4, the J call TRBJ2-7, with D maybe TRBD1 (6 bases). The CDR3 covers 14 residues. Looked up from germline, CDR1 is SGHNT and CDR2 is YYREEE (reference sequence). Trimming left V 4 bases short and J 3 bases short, with 14 bases between. CDR3 in amino acids: CASSIQGLNYEQYF. CDR3 nucleotides: TGTGCCAGCAGCATACAGGGATTGAACTACGAGCAGTACTTC.

The chain links TRBV14 to TRBJ1-1; unclear D gene. V dropped 1 base and J dropped 8 bases, with 11 bases sitting between them. CDR3 length: 13 residues. Germline CDR1 and CDR2: SGHDN and FVKESK. The CDR3 loop is CASSQGVGGEAFF. For the CDR3, the DNA is TGTGCCAGCAGCCAAGGGGTGGGAGGGGAAGCTTTCTTT.

V gene TRBV6-4 combines with J gene TRBJ2-1; 7 bases align to TRBD2. V lost 2 bases, J lost 4 bases, and 5 bases stayed unmatched. The CDR3 runs to 15 residues. Germline CDR1 MRHNA, CDR2 SNTAGT. Here the CDR3 reads CASSDGGSEYNEQFF. The CDR3 DNA sequence: TGTGCCAGCAGTGACGGCGGGAGTGAGTACAATGAGCAGTTCTTC.

V gene TRBV6-5 combines with J gene TRBJ2-1; tentatively, D is TRBD2 (5 bases). The V end was cut by 7 bases, the J end by 5 bases, with 12 bases between. Germline V gene lookup returns CDR1 MNHEY and CDR2 SVGAGI. This CDR3 is 13 amino acids long. This chain's CDR3 is CASTPAANNEQFF. CDR3 sequence (DNA): TGTGCCAGCACCCCAGCGGCTAACAATGAGCAGTTCTTC.

The chain carries TRBV4-3 and TRBJ2-1; no clear D. CDR3 length equals 15 residues. V was cut by 0 bases and J by 0 bases, with 6 bases left in between. CDR1 is LGHNA and CDR2 is YSLEER in the germline V gene. As DNA, the CDR3 is TGCGCCAGCAGCCAAGACCCTTCCTCCTACAATGAGCAGTTCTTC. This sequence encodes CASSQDPSSYNEQFF.

This clone was detected only once. The V gene is TRBV4-3, the J gene TRBJ2-7; 7 bases fit TRBD2. The CDR3 sequence is 17 residues long. CDR1 and CDR2 (germline): LGHNA, YSLEER. The V gene end was trimmed by 1 base and the J gene end by 2 bases; junction bases not matched to a gene: 11. The CDR3 nucleotides are TGCGCCAGCAGCCAAGGGGAGGGACGGAGTGCGACCTACGAGCAGTACTTC. Translation: CASSQGEGRSATYEQYF.

This clone was detected a few times. The chain recombines TRBV29-1 with TRBJ1-2; D perhaps matches TRBD1 (5 bases). The CDR3 consists of 14 residues. V was clipped by 6 bases and J by 6 bases, with 20 bases between them. Germline CDR1 and CDR2: SQVTM and ANQGSEA. The CDR3 DNA reads TGCAGCGTCCCGCGGGACGGAGCTTATGATGGCTACACCTTC. Encoded protein: CSVPRDGAYDGYTF.

V is TRBV28 and J is TRBJ1-5; 8 bases are shared with TRBD1. Per the germline V gene, CDR1 is MDHEN and CDR2 is SYDVKM. The CDR3 length is 14 residues. V gave up 6 bases and J gave up 6 bases; unmatched junction bases: 7. The CDR3 DNA reads TGTGCCAGCAGCCGCGGACAGGGCGCTCAGCCCCAGCATTTT. Translation gives CASSRGQGAQPQHF. The entire variable domain, with the rest obtained from reference TRBV28 and TRBJ1-5, is as follows: DVKVTQSSRYLVKRTGEKVFLECVQDMDHENMFWYRQDPGLGLRLIYFSYDVKMKEKGDIPEGYSVSREKKERFSLILESASTNQTSMYLCASSRGQGAQPQHFGDGTRLSIL.

This clone came up a few times. Germline and junction disagree at one end, which may indicate a read error. This sequence joins TRBV19 and TRBJ1-1, with D perhaps TRBD1 (5 bases). The CDR3 has 14 residues. Germline CDR1 is LNHDA and CDR2 is SQIVND (reference sequence). CDR3 residues: CASNIVGGGTEAFF. The CDR3 DNA sequence: TGTGCCAGTAATATAGTTGGGGGGGGTACTGAAGCTTTCTTT.

This clone was recorded only once. The chain combines TRBV7-8 with TRBJ1-3, with a possible D match to TRBD1 (6 bases). In germline, CDR1 is SGHVS, CDR2 FQNEAQ. The CDR3 spans 15 residues. Trimming left V 1 base short and J 0 bases short, with 7 bases between. CDR3 amino acids: CASSLGTVSGNTIYF. CDR3 DNA sequence: TGTGCCAGCAGCTTAGGGACAGTCTCTGGAAACACCATATATTTT. Together with reference TRBV7-8 and TRBJ1-3, the CDR3 gives the full variable domain: GAGVSQSPRYKVAKRGQDVALRCDPISGHVSLFWYQQALGQGPEFLTYFQNEAQLDKSGLPSDRFFAERPEGSVSTLKIQRTQQEDSAVYLCASSLGTVSGNTIYFGEGSWLTVV.

V and J are TRBV4-3 and TRBJ1-2, with D maybe TRBD1 (5 bases). The CDR3 loop spans 13 amino acids. V was pared by 2 bases and J by 2 bases, with 6 bases between. Looked up from germline, CDR1 is LGHNA and CDR2 is YSLEER. CDR3 sequence reads: CASSQNRNYGYTF. CDR3 nucleotides: TGCGCCAGCAGCCAAAACAGGAACTATGGCTACACCTTC.

This clone was observed a handful of times. The same CDR3 arises from other DNA sequences in this sample as well. The chain recombines TRBV7-8 with TRBJ2-3; D call uncertain. Germline assignment: CDR1 SGHVS and CDR2 FQNEAQ. V was shortened by 0 bases and J by 3 bases, with 7 bases between the two germline ends. The CDR3 is 14 residues long. The CDR3 nucleotides are TGTGCCAGCAGCTTAGCGTCAGGTACAGATACGCAGTATTTT. Its translation: CASSLASGTDTQYF.